This entry lists 20 T cell receptor beta chains sequenced from one sample in a study of OX40 agonist ivuxolimab in advanced cancers. TCRdb's copy holds only in-frame clones and misses some; the assay was immunoSEQ multiplex PCR. The repertoire includes tens of thousands of clones, around 92% of them detected once, and 30% to 40% sits in the top ten. The sample in question was CD4+ or CD8+ T cells sorted from blood, obtained in a trial of the OX40 agonist ivuxolimab. All receptors come from an adult with an advanced solid tumor such as melanoma, head and neck, liver or kidney cancer.

The gene calls are TRBV25-1 and TRBJ2-5; weak D call: TRBD2 (5 bases). This CDR3 comprises 14 residues. The V end lost 3 bases, the J end lost 5 bases, and 13 bases lay between the germline ends. Germline loops: CDR1 MGHDK, CDR2 SYGVNS. CDR3 nucleotide sequence: TGTGCCAGCAGTGAGGGCGAGGGTTTGGAGACCCAGTACTTC. It yields the protein CASSEGEGLETQYF.

In nucleotides, the CDR3 is TGTGCCAGTAGCCACTCCGGAGGGCCCGAGCAGTTCTTC. Amino acid sequence: CASSHSGGPEQFF. The chain is built from TRBV19 and TRBJ2-1; tentatively, D is TRBD2 (6 bases). In germline, CDR1 is LNHDA, CDR2 SQIVND (reference sequence). Trimming removed 6 bases from V and 10 bases from J, with 16 bases in between. The CDR3 is 13 residues long.

This chain connects TRBV4-1 to TRBJ2-1, with 13 bases matching TRBD2. After removal of 3 bases from V and 6 bases from J, the junction contained 8 bases not matched to a gene. Looked up from germline, CDR1 is MGHRA and CDR2 is YSYEKL. The CDR3 runs 17 residues. This chain's CDR3 is CASSHGTSGTHPNEQFF. The CDR3, as DNA: TGCGCCAGCAGCCACGGGACTAGCGGGACCCACCCCAATGAGCAGTTCTTC.

This clone was seen only once. V and J are TRBV9 and TRBJ2-1; 9 positions agree with TRBD2. The CDR3 length is 16 residues. Looked up from germline, CDR1 is SGDLS and CDR2 is YYNGEE. The V and J ends lost 4 bases and 0 bases, in that order; junction bases with no gene match: 5. CDR3 sequence: CASSPRSGSSYNEQFF. CDR3 nucleotides: TGTGCCAGCAGCCCTCGTAGCGGGAGCTCCTACAATGAGCAGTTCTTC. The variable domain in full, with the rest retrieved from reference TRBV9 and TRBJ2-1, is DSGVTQTPKHLITATGQRVTLRCSPRSGDLSVYWYQQSLDQGLQFLIQYYNGEERAKGNILERFSAQQFPDLHSELNLSSLELGDSALYFCASSPRSGSSYNEQFFGPGTRLTVL.

This rearrangement joins TRBV4-3 to TRBJ1-3; no definite D call. The germline gives CDR1 LGHNA, CDR2 YSLEER. The V end was cut by 1 base, the J end by 0 bases, with 10 bases between. This CDR3 is built from 16 residues. The CDR3 reads CASSQAPAGSGNTIYF. In DNA form, the CDR3 reads TGCGCCAGCAGCCAAGCCCCGGCCGGCTCTGGAAACACCATATATTTT.

This chain links TRBV10-2 with TRBJ2-1, with D perhaps TRBD1 (5 bases). Germline-derived CDR1 and CDR2 are WSHSY and SAAADI. CDR3 length equals 11 residues. The V gene lost 2 bases and the J gene lost 9 bases, with 5 bases spanning the gap. The DNA for the CDR3 is TGCGCCAGCAGTGAGAGGGGTGAGCAGTTCTTC. Its translation is CASSERGEQFF.

This clone was counted only a few times. The chain employs TRBV27 and TRBJ2-1; D may be TRBD2 (6 bases). Germline V gene data show CDR1 as MNHEY and CDR2 as SMNVEV (reference sequence). This CDR3 comprises 14 residues. V lost 6 bases and J 4 bases, leaving 13 bases between the germline ends. This CDR3 is CASRLTGSYNEQFF. In DNA form, the CDR3 reads TGTGCCAGCAGACTAACCGGGAGTTACAATGAGCAGTTCTTC.

A word on this clone: The sample carries other DNA sequences with the same CDR3. J is TRBJ2-5 and V is TRBV27, with D unclear. The germline gives CDR1 MNHEY, CDR2 SMNVEV (reference sequence). Trimming removed 2 bases at V and 4 bases at J, with 8 bases between. CDR3 size: 13 residues. The CDR3 reads CASSLIGRETQYF. DNA of the CDR3: TGTGCCAGCAGTTTAATTGGACGAGAGACCCAGTACTTC.

As regards this clone: A far larger clone lies a single base away; this is likely a read error. Distinct nucleotide sequences in the sample also encode this CDR3. V gene TRBV5-4 combines with J gene TRBJ2-7; D gene unclear. V was clipped by 0 bases and J by 9 bases, with 13 bases between them. Germline lookup yields CDR1 SGHNT and CDR2 YYREEE (reference sequence). CDR3 length: 13 amino acids. CDR3 in amino acids: CASSLGHLHGQYF. The DNA for the CDR3 is TGTGCCAGCAGCTTGGGACACCTTCATGGGCAGTACTTC.

The gene calls are TRBV9 and TRBJ2-2, with D possibly being TRBD1 or TRBD2 (6 bases each). The ends were cut back, 4 bases at V and 6 bases at J, with 13 bases in the middle. The length of the CDR3 is 14 residues. CDR1 is SGDLS and CDR2 is YYNGEE in the germline V gene. The CDR3 is CASSPTRGAGELFF. CDR3 DNA: TGTGCCAGCAGCCCAACGAGGGGGGCCGGGGAGCTGTTTTTT.

The chain carries TRBV11-2 and TRBJ2-7, with 8 positions matching TRBD1. With V trimmed by 1 base and J by 3 bases, 5 bases remained unmatched. Germline assignment: CDR1 SGHAT and CDR2 FQNNGV. CDR3 length: 15 residues. The CDR3 DNA follows: TGTGCCAGCAGCTTAGCGGCAGGGGGCAACTACGAGCAGTACTTC. Residues: CASSLAAGGNYEQYF.

V gene TRBV7-9 combines with J gene TRBJ2-1; 9 nucleotides agree with TRBD2. The CDR3 length is 19 residues. In germline, CDR1 is SEHNR, CDR2 FQNEAQ (reference sequence). The junction had 13 bases not matched to a gene; V was cut back by 1 base and J by 3 bases. This chain's CDR3 is CASSLEAGGRALFYNEQFF. CDR3 nucleotides: TGTGCCAGCAGCTTAGAGGCAGGCGGGAGGGCCCTCTTCTACAATGAGCAGTTCTTC.

The chain joins TRBV10-1 to TRBJ2-1; D ambiguous. CDR1 WNHNN and CDR2 SYGVQD come from the germline V gene (reference sequence). The CDR3 sequence is 18 residues long. Trimming took 6 bases from V and 3 from J, leaving 24 bases between them. CDR3: CASSQQVFKSFSYNEQFF. The CDR3 nucleotides read TGCGCCAGCAGCCAGCAAGTGTTTAAGAGTTTCAGCTACAATGAGCAGTTCTTC.

The V call is TRBV10-2, the J call TRBJ2-4; D gene ambiguous. The CDR3 has 14 residues. Germline CDR1 WSHSY, CDR2 SAAADI. V dropped 6 bases and J dropped 6 bases, with 15 bases sitting between them. CDR3 region: CASRTQKGGNIQYF. The CDR3 DNA reads TGCGCCAGCAGGACCCAGAAGGGCGGAAACATTCAGTACTTC.

V and J are TRBV10-1 and TRBJ2-2; TRBD1 aligns across 9 bases. Germline V lookup: CDR1 WNHNN, CDR2 SYGVQD (reference sequence). J lost 4 bases, V lost 4 bases, and 10 bases had no gene match. This CDR3 has 17 amino acids. The CDR3 loop reads CASSGDFGTGPTGELFF. The CDR3 coding sequence is TGCGCCAGCAGTGGAGATTTTGGGACAGGGCCCACCGGGGAGCTGTTTTTT.

This chain uses TRBV4-3 with TRBJ2-2, with D unclear. The CDR3 consists of 16 residues. V was pared by 0 bases and J by 0 bases, with 8 bases between. Germline V gene sequence: CDR1 LGHNA, CDR2 YSLEER. DNA of the CDR3: TGCGCCAGCAGCCAAGACGCGCTAACGAACACCGGGGAGCTGTTTTTT. Encoded protein: CASSQDALTNTGELFF.

The CDR3 nucleotides read TGTGCCAGTAGTATTTTGGTTGGCGGTGAAAAACTGTTTTTT. It translates to CASSILVGGEKLFF. The chain is built from TRBV19 and TRBJ1-4; D unresolved. Trimming removed 3 bases from V and 7 bases from J, with 12 bases in between. The CDR3 spans 14 residues. Per germline, CDR1 LNHDA and CDR2 SQIVND (reference sequence).

The rearrangement uses TRBV7-6 and TRBJ2-7, with D possibly matching TRBD2 (5 bases). The CDR3 has 12 amino acids. V lost 4 bases and J 6 bases, leaving 10 bases between the germline ends. In germline, CDR1 is SGHVS, CDR2 FNYEAQ. DNA for the CDR3: TGTGCCAGCAGCTACCTAGGGAGCGAGCAGTACTTC. This translates into CASSYLGSEQYF.

This sequence joins TRBV13 and TRBJ2-7, with D uncertain. The V end lost 0 bases, the J end lost 3 bases, and 0 bases lay between the germline ends. The V gene's germline CDR1 is PRHDT and CDR2 FYEKMQ (reference sequence). CDR3 size: 11 residues. This chain's CDR3 is CASSLGYEQYF. As DNA, the CDR3 is TGTGCCAGCAGCTTAGGCTACGAGCAGTACTTC.

The chain uses TRBV7-9 and TRBJ2-7, with 7 bases matching TRBD2. This CDR3 spans 16 amino acids. V dropped 1 base and J dropped 4; count of bases not matched to a gene: 10. The germline V gene has CDR1 SEHNR and CDR2 FQNEAQ (reference sequence). This CDR3 reads CASSLGGWSGGYEQYF. CDR3 in DNA: TGTGCCAGCAGCTTAGGAGGTTGGTCGGGAGGATACGAGCAGTACTTC.